These 21 T cell receptor beta chains were sequenced from one sample in a study of blood T cell repertoires in COVID-19. The data were produced by immunoSEQ multiplex PCR, yet TCRdb's version contains in-frame clones alone and is incomplete. The sample comprises approximately 290,000 clones, approximately 85% of which are singletons, and 0.87% rests with the top ten. Sequenced material: peripheral blood. These receptors came from a human donor with COVID-19, enrolled during active disease. The donor label of this sample is uncertain.

This sequence joins TRBV6-5 and TRBJ1-1; possible D gene TRBD1, 6 bases. Germline CDR1 is MNHEY and CDR2 is SVGAGI. Between the trimmed V and J ends, which lost 0 bases and 1 base, there was a span of 6 bases. CDR3 length: 14 residues. The CDR3 spells CASSYSQGNTEAFF. Written as DNA, the CDR3 is TGTGCCAGCAGTTACTCACAGGGGAACACTGAAGCTTTCTTT.

The chain combines TRBV25-1 with TRBJ2-7, with 8 bases aligning to TRBD2. Trimming cost V 0 bases and J 2 bases; bases outside gene matches: 6. The germline CDR1 and CDR2 sequences are MGHDK and SYGVNS. CDR3 length: 16 residues. The CDR3 region has the DNA TGTGCCAGCAGTGAATATGTGGTTAGCGGGACCTACGAGCAGTACTTC. Protein sequence: CASSEYVVSGTYEQYF.

V is TRBV4-1 and J is TRBJ1-5, with 8 positions matching TRBD1. V shed 1 base, J shed 3 bases, and the junction held 8 bases outside the gene matches. This CDR3 is built from 17 residues. Germline lookup yields CDR1 MGHRA and CDR2 YSYEKL. The CDR3 DNA reads TGCGCCAGCAGCCAAGCAGGGGACAGGAGCTACAATCAGCCCCAGCATTTT. Protein sequence: CASSQAGDRSYNQPQHF.

This chain joins TRBV9 and TRBJ1-3; maybe TRBD1 (5 bases). V was cut by 4 bases and J by 0 bases, with 14 bases left in between. Germline CDR1 and CDR2: SGDLS and YYNGEE. The CDR3 runs to 16 residues. CDR3 in DNA: TGTGCCAGCAGCACACAGGTCTCCTACTCTGGAAACACCATATATTTT. Protein sequence: CASSTQVSYSGNTIYF.

V is TRBV18 and J is TRBJ1-4; D uncertain. The CDR3 has 13 amino acids. The germline V gene encodes CDR1 KGHSH and CDR2 LQKENI. V was pared by 3 bases and J by 8 bases, with 10 bases between. The CDR3 DNA reads TGTGCCAGCTCACCCGGCGCGGGAGAAAAACTGTTTTTT. This codes for CASSPGAGEKLFF.

J is TRBJ1-6 and V is TRBV6-5, with 7 positions matching TRBD1. V lost 7 bases to trimming and J lost 10 bases; unmatched junction nucleotides: 7. The CDR3 spans 13 residues. Germline CDR1 and CDR2: MNHEY and SVGAGI. The CDR3 reads CASIEGAASPLHF. As DNA, the CDR3 is TGTGCCAGCATAGAGGGGGCAGCCTCACCCCTCCACTTT.

V is TRBV24-1 and J is TRBJ1-5, with D perhaps matching TRBD1 (5 bases). Trimming took off 10 bases at V and 4 bases at J, with 7 bases between the two ends. Germline CDR1 reads KGHDR; CDR2 reads SFDVKD. The CDR3 has 11 residues. The CDR3 DNA is TGTGCCACAGGGGAAAATCAGCCCCAGCATTTT. Translation gives CATGENQPQHF.

The chain joins TRBV28 to TRBJ1-6; maybe TRBD1 (6 bases). Trimming pared 6 bases from V and 7 bases from J, leaving 13 bases between. The CDR3 loop spans 14 amino acids. From germline, CDR1 is MDHEN and CDR2 SYDVKM. CDR3 in amino acids: CASSKDSENSPLHF. CDR3 sequence (DNA): TGTGCCAGCAGCAAGGACAGCGAGAATTCACCCCTCCACTTT.

The chain has TRBV4-3 and TRBJ1-6; D is ambiguous. Trimming removed 0 bases from V and 9 bases from J, with 12 bases in between. Germline loops: CDR1 LGHNA, CDR2 YSLEER. This CDR3 has 15 amino acids. The CDR3 DNA is TGCGCCAGCAGCCAAGATCCCCAGGTTACTTCACCCCTCCACTTT. This translates into CASSQDPQVTSPLHF.

Notes on this clone: Other DNA sequences in the sample encode the same CDR3. The gene calls are TRBV18 and TRBJ2-3, with D possibly being TRBD2 (6 bases). This CDR3 has 15 amino acids. Germline CDR1 KGHSH, CDR2 LQKENI. Trimming left V 1 base short and J 3 bases short, with 11 bases between. The CDR3 reads CASSPQGGGTDTQYF. The CDR3 bases are TGTGCCAGCTCACCACAGGGAGGAGGGACAGATACGCAGTATTTT. The full variable domain, in which reference TRBV18 and TRBJ2-3 provide the parts outside the CDR3, is NAGVMQNPRHLVRRRGQEARLRCSPMKGHSHVYWYRQLPEEGLKFMVYLQKENIIDESGMPKERFSAEFPKEGPSILRIQQVVRGDSAAYFCASSPQGGGTDTQYFGPGTRLTVL.

The chain carries TRBV27 and TRBJ2-3, with D possibly TRBD1 on 5 matching bases. Germline assignment: CDR1 MNHEY and CDR2 SMNVEV (reference sequence). This CDR3 region has 15 residues. Trimming took 6 bases from V and 2 from J, leaving 15 bases between them. Here the CDR3 reads CASRSLAGSTDTQYF. In DNA, the CDR3 is TGTGCCAGCAGATCCTTAGCAGGGTCCACAGATACGCAGTATTTT.

The chain links TRBV7-9 to TRBJ2-1; 10 bases map to TRBD2. Germline CDR1 SEHNR, CDR2 FQNEAQ (reference sequence). The CDR3 is made up of 16 amino acids. Trimming removed 4 bases from V and 9 bases from J; junction bases left unmatched: 12. The CDR3 loop is CASSSATSGTKVEQFF. DNA of the CDR3: TGTGCCAGCAGCTCCGCTACTAGCGGGACTAAGGTTGAGCAGTTCTTC.

This chain joins TRBV5-1 and TRBJ2-3, with D possibly matching TRBD1 (6 bases). CDR3 length equals 16 residues. V was shortened by 4 bases and J by 0 bases, with 15 bases between the two germline ends. Looked up from germline, CDR1 is SGHRS and CDR2 is YFSETQ. The CDR3 region has the DNA TGCGCCAGCAGCGTACCGGACAGCCCTAGCACAGATACGCAGTATTTT. It specifies CASSVPDSPSTDTQYF. The whole variable domain, remainder taken from reference TRBV5-1 and TRBJ2-3, is KAGVTQTPRYLIKTRGQQVTLSCSPISGHRSVSWYQQTPGQGLQFLFEYFSETQRNKGNFPGRFSGRQFSNSRSEMNVSTLELGDSALYLCASSVPDSPSTDTQYFGPGTRLTVL.

The genes are TRBV30 and TRBJ1-2, with a tentative D call TRBD1 (6 bases). CDR1 GTSNPN and CDR2 SVGIG come from the germline V gene (reference sequence). The V and J ends lost 1 base and 4 bases respectively, with 10 bases between them. The CDR3 totals 13 residues. The CDR3 region has the DNA TGTGCCTGGAGTGCCCTGGGGGCCTATGGCTACACCTTC. Translated: CAWSALGAYGYTF.

The rearrangement links TRBV19 to TRBJ1-2; the D is unclear. Deletions cut 1 base from V and 4 bases from J, with 10 bases between. Per germline, CDR1 LNHDA and CDR2 SQIVND (reference sequence). This CDR3 comprises 14 residues. The CDR3 region has the DNA TGTGCCAGTAGTATAGTCGGAGTTGTCTATGGCTACACCTTC. Translation gives CASSIVGVVYGYTF.

CDR3 in amino acids: CASSDRTGGRGNYGYTF. The CDR3 coding sequence is TGTGCCAGCAGCGACCGGACAGGGGGAAGGGGTAACTATGGCTACACCTTC. The chain uses TRBV7-2 and TRBJ1-2; 10 bases line up with TRBD1. The CDR3 extends over 17 amino acids. Trimming took 5 bases from V and 1 from J; bases not matched to a gene: 10. Per the germline V gene, CDR1 is SGHTA and CDR2 is FQGNSA.

The chain is built from TRBV28 and TRBJ1-2; D is perhaps TRBD1 (6 bases). Trimming removed 4 bases at V and 4 bases at J, with 13 bases between. The CDR3 is 14 amino acids. Germline V gene sequence: CDR1 MDHEN, CDR2 SYDVKM. CDR3 protein: CASSSGGRSYGYTF. DNA for the CDR3: TGTGCCAGCAGTTCCGGGGGGCGAAGCTATGGCTACACCTTC.

This sequence joins TRBV6-5 and TRBJ1-1, with 7 nucleotides matching TRBD1. Germline lookup yields CDR1 MNHEY and CDR2 SVGAGI. The CDR3 sequence is 14 residues long. The V gene end was trimmed by 5 bases and the J gene end by 3 bases; junction bases not matched to a gene: 6. CDR3 in amino acids: CASSRQGRDTEAFF. CDR3 nucleotides: TGTGCCAGCAGTAGACAGGGTCGGGACACTGAAGCTTTCTTT.

There are a few counts of this clone. The chain couples TRBV29-1 to TRBJ1-1, with D perhaps TRBD1 (5 bases). Trimming took off 3 bases at V and 8 bases at J, with 13 bases between the two ends. Germline assignment: CDR1 SQVTM and CDR2 ANQGSEA. CDR3 size: 12 residues. CDR3 sequence: CSVDPGGLEAFF. The CDR3 coding sequence is TGCAGCGTTGATCCGGGGGGGTTGGAAGCTTTCTTT.

The V gene is TRBV27, the J gene TRBJ1-1; 8 bases agree with TRBD1. The germline V gene encodes CDR1 MNHEY and CDR2 SMNVEV (reference sequence). This CDR3 spans 15 amino acids. The ends lost 2 bases at V and 1 base at J; junction bases unmatched: 3. The CDR3 DNA is TGTGCCAGCAGTTTAGCAGGGACAGGGAACACTGAAGCTTTCTTT. Translation: CASSLAGTGNTEAFF.

In DNA form, the CDR3 reads TGTGCCAGCAGTGAAGATGCAGGGAGCAATCAGCCCCAGCATTTT. Translated, it gives CASSEDAGSNQPQHF. The chain carries TRBV2 and TRBJ1-5; D might be TRBD1 (5 bases). With 1 base removed from V and 1 base from J, the gap between germline ends came to 8 bases. Germline V gene sequence: CDR1 SNHLY, CDR2 FYNNEI. CDR3 length: 15 residues.